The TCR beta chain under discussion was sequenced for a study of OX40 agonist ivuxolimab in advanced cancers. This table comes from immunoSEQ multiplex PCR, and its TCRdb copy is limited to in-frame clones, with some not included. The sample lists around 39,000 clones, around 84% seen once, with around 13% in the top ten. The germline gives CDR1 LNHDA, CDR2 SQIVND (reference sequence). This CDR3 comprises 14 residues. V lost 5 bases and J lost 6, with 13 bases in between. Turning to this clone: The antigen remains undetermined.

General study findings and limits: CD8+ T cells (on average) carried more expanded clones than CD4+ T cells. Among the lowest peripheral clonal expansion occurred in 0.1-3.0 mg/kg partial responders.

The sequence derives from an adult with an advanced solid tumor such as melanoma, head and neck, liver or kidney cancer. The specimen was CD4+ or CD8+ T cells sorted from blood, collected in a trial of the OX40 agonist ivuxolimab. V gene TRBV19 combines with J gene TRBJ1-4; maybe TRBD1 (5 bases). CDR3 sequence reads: CASSLRPQDEKLFF. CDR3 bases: TGTGCCAGTAGTCTGAGGCCACAGGATGAAAAACTGTTTTTT. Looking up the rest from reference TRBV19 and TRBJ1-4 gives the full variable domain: DGGITQSPKYLFRKEGQNVTLSCEQNLNHDAMYWYRQDPGQGLRLIYYSQIVNDFQKGDIAEGYSVSREKKESFPLTVTSAQKNPTAFYLCASSLRPQDEKLFFGSGTQLSVL.